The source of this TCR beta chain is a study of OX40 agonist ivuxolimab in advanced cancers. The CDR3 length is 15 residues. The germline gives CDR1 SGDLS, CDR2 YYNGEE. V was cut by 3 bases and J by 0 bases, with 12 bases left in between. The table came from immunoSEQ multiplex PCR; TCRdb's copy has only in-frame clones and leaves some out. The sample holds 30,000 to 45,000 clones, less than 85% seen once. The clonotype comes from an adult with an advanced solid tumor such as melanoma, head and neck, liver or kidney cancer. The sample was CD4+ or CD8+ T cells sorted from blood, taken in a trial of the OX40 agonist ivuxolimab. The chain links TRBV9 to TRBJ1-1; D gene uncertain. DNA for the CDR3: TGTGCCAGCAGCGGAAACACGATTATGAACACTGAAGCTTTCTTT. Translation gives CASSGNTIMNTEAFF.